This T cell receptor (beta chain) was recorded in a study of T-cell memory formation after mild COVID-19. General observations from the study: While clones contracting from day 15 to 85 were balanced between CD4 and CD8, later expanders leaned CD4+.

Libraries for TCRalpha and TCRbeta carried sample barcodes and unique molecular identifiers via 5'RACE. One entry per CDR3 protein results from TCRdb running MiXCR on the 5' RACE reads. Of 400,000 or so distinct CDR3 sequences detected, 20% to 25% appear once; the ten largest clones hold roughly an eighth. The V gene's germline CDR1 is KGHDR and CDR2 SFDVKD. V was pared by 10 bases and J by 1 base, with 7 bases between. The CDR3 has 13 residues. Notes on this clonotype: Its antigen remains unknown.

This TCR came from an adult woman who had mild COVID-19 (a few samples of this study predate the infection). Cell type and time point are not known. The V and J genes are TRBV24-1 and TRBJ2-6; no clear D. The specimen was PBMCs or a T cell subset sorted from them (not recorded which). CDR3 DNA: TGTGCCACACTAAGTTCTGGGGCCAACGTCCTGACTTTC. This codes for CATLSSGANVLTF.